This entry features one T cell receptor (beta chain) sequence. In the source study's methods: Reference gene primer amplification in the assay estimated nucleated cell counts. The method was immunoSEQ multiplex PCR; TCRdb's version includes in-frame clones alone and lacks a portion of them. Clonal size and the V and J genes are those of that table, whereas D and trimming came from the DNA. The sample has about 44,000 clones, approximately 77% seen once. Germline assignment: CDR1 MNHEY and CDR2 SVGAGI. V lost 8 bases to trimming and J lost 5 bases, with 18 bases between them. The CDR3 runs 14 residues. The data originate from a study of blood T cell repertoires in COVID-19. Whole-study context: Samples taken during acute and convalescent COVID-19 were collected in the United States, Italy and Spain. T cells, B-cell-depleted T cells, or PBMCs provided the cDNA or gDNA that served as material.

The TCR comes from a woman between 70 and 85 years old with acute or convalescent COVID-19. V is TRBV6-5 and J is TRBJ2-5; D unresolved. Sequencing used peripheral blood. CDR3 sequence reads: CASSLQPKAETQYF. CDR3 nucleotide sequence: TGTGCCAGCTCATTACAGCCTAAGGCGGAGACCCAGTACTTC.